These 9 T cell receptor beta chains share one sample of origin, sequenced in a study of T cells expressing NK-cell markers. TCRdb reprocessed the 5' RACE reads; each CDR3 protein has one entry and no DNA is given. Its table records about 160,000 distinct CDR3 sequences. The sequencing sample was made of blood T cells: a sorted CD56 or NKG2C T cell subset, CD4+ or CD8+ T cells, or bulk PBMC T cells (not recorded which). The receptor source for this set is a woman between 18 and 69 years old in good health.

The chain couples TRBV5-1 to TRBJ2-7. The CDR3 sequence is 15 residues long. CDR1 and CDR2 (germline): SGHRS, YFSETQ. The CDR3 loop is CASSLGTAKLSEQYF.

This chain's CDR3 is CASSLAGFGLAGVNEQFF. The chain uses TRBV3-1 and TRBJ2-1; without DNA, the TCRdb call of TRBD2 cannot be checked. Germline V gives CDR1 LGHDT, CDR2 YNNKEL (reference sequence). This CDR3 is 18 amino acids long.

The genes are TRBV3-1 and TRBJ1-1. CDR1 LGHDT and CDR2 YNNKEL come from the germline V gene (reference sequence). The CDR3 length is 14 residues. This chain's CDR3 is CASSQMGGNTEAFF.

V gene TRBV20-1 combines with J gene TRBJ2-3; the TRBD1 assignment by TCRdb is unverifiable without DNA. Germline CDR1 is DFQATT and CDR2 is SNEGSKA (reference sequence). The CDR3 loop spans 12 amino acids. CDR3: CSARVGQGAQYF.

The chain has TRBV5-1 and TRBJ1-5; TCRdb gives TRBD1 as the D gene, but with no DNA this cannot be confirmed. Germline assignment: CDR1 SGHRS and CDR2 YFSETQ. There are 16 residues in the CDR3. The CDR3 loop is CASSLDGTAKNQPQHF.

The CDR3 reads CASSSLLNTQGTGELFF. V and J are TRBV5-8 and TRBJ2-2; TCRdb's assignment of TRBD1 cannot be checked, as there is no DNA. This CDR3 spans 17 amino acids. The germline CDR1 and CDR2 sequences are SGHTS and YDEGEE.

The chain joins TRBV9 to TRBJ2-2; without DNA, the TCRdb call of TRBD2 cannot be checked. Germline assignment: CDR1 SGDLS and CDR2 YYNGEE. This CDR3 has 16 amino acids. This chain's CDR3 is CASSVHDGRVGGELFF.

The V call is TRBV11-2, the J call TRBJ1-2; TCRdb's D call of TRBD1 is untestable without DNA. CDR1 SGHAT and CDR2 FQNNGV come from the germline V gene. CDR3 length: 14 residues. This CDR3 is CASSTPGPHYGYTF. Combining the CDR3 with reference TRBV11-2 and TRBJ1-2 gives the whole variable domain EAGVAQSPRYKIIEKRQSVAFWCNPISGHATLYWYQQILGQGPKLLIQFQNNGVVDDSQLPKDRFSAERLKGVDSTLKIQPAKLEDSAVYLCASSTPGPHYGYTFGSGTRLTVV.

The chain couples TRBV29-1 to TRBJ1-2. Germline CDR1 reads SQVTM; CDR2 reads ANQGSEA. The CDR3 covers 12 residues. Here the CDR3 reads CSVGDPARRYTF.